A selection of T cell receptor beta chains follows, all from one sample in a study of T cell responses to AZD1222 COVID-19 vaccine. The repertoire was sequenced with immunoSEQ multiplex PCR; TCRdb's copy has only in-frame clones and lacks some. The sample consists of about 120,000 clones, over 75% of them appearing once. The source material was peripheral blood, sampled on day 0 of AZD1222 vaccination. All receptors derive from an adult in good health. Both conserved end residues are part of each CDR3. A D gene is named only where the DNA matches it firmly. Rows give clone size only sometimes, using once, few, many, or a class for an expanded clone.

d_call | clone_size | j_call | v_call | cdr3_nt | cdr3_aa
. | . | TRBJ1-1 | TRBV5-8 | TGTGCCAGCAGCTACCGGGATTTAGAAGCTTTCTTT | CASSYRDLEAFF
. | . | TRBJ1-3 | TRBV11-2 | TGTGCCAGCAGCCTATCGACAGACTCTGGAAACACCATATATTTT | CASSLSTDSGNTIYF
. | . | TRBJ1-1 | TRBV6-5 | TGTGCCAGCAGGCCTGACATTGAAGCTTTCTTT | CASRPDIEAFF
. | . | TRBJ2-5 | TRBV5-1 | TGCGCCAGCAGCGAATGGGATCAAGAGACCCAGTACTTC | CASSEWDQETQYF
. | few | TRBJ1-2 | TRBV10-3 | TGTGCCATCCGTCCAATGGGGGATAACTATGGCTACACCTTC | CAIRPMGDNYGYTF
. | . | TRBJ1-3 | TRBV9 | TGTGCCAGCAGCGCTGCCGTGGGAACCGGGAGGCTCCCTGGAAACACCATATATTTT | CASSAAVGTGRLPGNTIYF
. | . | TRBJ2-1 | TRBV3-1/TRBV3-2 | TGTGCCAGCGGTCGTCAGGACAGACGATCCTACAATGAGCAGTTCTTC | CASGRQDRRSYNEQFF
. | . | TRBJ1-2 | TRBV9 | TGTGCCAGCAGCGTAGGGACGTCGACTAACTATGGCTACACCTTC | CASSVGTSTNYGYTF
. | once | TRBJ2-1 | TRBV5-1 | TGCGCCAGCAGCTTGGAGCTGGACGGAAGGAAGGAGCAGTTCTTC | CASSLELDGRKEQFF
. | . | TRBJ2-3 | TRBV7-3 | TGTGCCAGCAGCTTAATCCCCGGGACTAGCACAGATACGCAGTATTTT | CASSLIPGTSTDTQYF
. | . | TRBJ1-4 | TRBV9 | TGTGCCAGCAGCGTCACGGCGACAGTTGCAACTAATGAAAAACTGTTTTTT | CASSVTATVATNEKLFF
. | once | TRBJ2-3 | TRBV7-2 | TGTGCCAGCACCCTCGGGAAAGATACGCAGTATTTT | CASTLGKDTQYF
. | . | TRBJ1-2 | TRBV7-9 | TGTGCCAGCAGCTTCAGCAACAGGGACTATGGCTACACCTTC | CASSFSNRDYGYTF
. | . | TRBJ2-5 | TRBV15 | TGTGCCACCAGCAGAGATCAGCTGGGATGGGAGACCCAGTACTTC | CATSRDQLGWETQYF
. | . | TRBJ2-1 | TRBV9 | TGTGCCAGCAGCTCAGGGGTGGGCTCCTACAATGAGCAGTTCTTC | CASSSGVGSYNEQFF
. | . | TRBJ2-5 | TRBV3-1/TRBV3-2 | TGTGCCAGCAGCCGGGGGGCTAGCCCGGGAGAGACCCAGTACTTC | CASSRGASPGETQYF
TRBD2 | once | TRBJ2-7 | TRBV6-1 | TGTGCCAGCAGTGAACCAGAGCGGTCGGGGGGGTACTTC | CASSEPERSGGYF
. | . | TRBJ1-2 | TRBV6-1 | TGTGCCAGCAGTGAGTACGGTGGGTATGGCTACACCTTC | CASSEYGGYGYTF
. | . | TRBJ1-2 | TRBV3-1/TRBV3-2 | TGTGCCAGCAGCCAAGCCGACACGCCCAACTATGGCTACACCTTC | CASSQADTPNYGYTF
. | . | TRBJ2-1 | TRBV6-2/TRBV6-3 | TGTGCCAGCAGTTCCCCTGCGGGGCTAAATGAGCAGTTCTTC | CASSSPAGLNEQFF
TRBD2 | . | TRBJ2-4 | TRBV7-2 | TGTGCCAGCAGCCCCCCCAGCGGGGGGACGAACATTCAGTACTTC | CASSPPSGGTNIQYF
. | . | TRBJ2-1 | TRBV11-2 | TGTGCCAGCAGCTCGCTACCTATTGGGGGGGGCGGTAATGAGCAGTTCTTC | CASSSLPIGGGGNEQFF
TRBD1 | . | TRBJ1-5 | TRBV7-9 | TGTGCCAGCAGCTCCCCGGACAGGGGAAATCAGCCCCAGCATTTT | CASSSPDRGNQPQHF
. | . | TRBJ1-3 | TRBV10-3 | TGTGCCATCAATCGGGGGTCTGGAAACACCATATATTTT | CAINRGSGNTIYF
. | . | TRBJ1-1 | TRBV5-1 | TGCGCCAGCAGCTTCTTCAGGGGAGGCACTGAAGCTTTCTTT | CASSFFRGGTEAFF
TRBD1 | . | TRBJ1-1 | TRBV6-5 | TGTGCCAGCGACAGGGGCGGGGGCACTGAAGCTTTCTTT | CASDRGGGTEAFF
TRBD1 | . | TRBJ1-1 | TRBV19 | TGTGCCAGTAGTATCAAGACAGGGCTCCCAGAAGCTTTCTTT | CASSIKTGLPEAFF
. | . | TRBJ2-2 | TRBV6-5 | TGTGCCAGCAGTTTCCGGGGCGGAGCGAACACCGGGGAGCTGTTTTTT | CASSFRGGANTGELFF
TRBD2 | . | TRBJ2-3 | TRBV25-1 | TGTGCCAGCAGCTTACTAGCGGGGGGAGGTACAGATACGCAGTATTTT | CASSLLAGGGTDTQYF